This T cell receptor (beta chain) came from a study of blood T cell repertoires in COVID-19 (dated by TCRdb to 2018 to 2020). Background for the entire study: Samples covering the acute and convalescent phases of COVID-19 were provided by collaborators in the United States, Italy and Spain. The material from the prospective study consisted of cDNA or gDNA derived from T cells, B-cell-depleted T cells, or PBMCs. Subjects who had been exposed to COVID-19, were actively infected with it, or had recovered from it provided the deeply sampled blood TCRbeta repertoires that made up the dataset. The repertoires were made available in a free public database intended to serve as a resource for research on the immune response to SARS-CoV-2. Samples came from the ongoing ImmuneRACE study (first 160 participants) plus 1,254 subjects from 6 global collaborators. Nearly every sample came with metadata listing a de-identified subject ID, COVID-19 status, age in years and sex. Where available, HLA class I and class II types were obtained from metadata supplied by the sample provider rather than from assay-based typing.

TCRbeta CDR3 regions were amplified from genomic DNA by means of the immunoSEQ Assay, a bias-controlled multiplex PCR. The authors' pipeline ran thus. Nucleated cell counts per sample were estimated from amplification of reference gene primers within the assay. To quantify the absolute abundance of each unique TCRbeta CDR3 rearrangement, sequence reads were collapsed and filtered. For each sample, productive Simpson clonality was calculated as the square root of Simpson's diversity index over productive rearrangements. This is the immuneACCESS table as TCRdb keeps it, with only in-frame sequences that have V and J called. A part of the clones is gone; compared with another copy, unresolved V genes explain less than half, and the rest is unexplained. D and trimming come from the DNA, and the V and J calls and clone size come from that table. The sample records about 150,000 clones, about three quarters of which are singletons. Roughly 17% of the sample is taken by the ten largest.

The collaborating institutions used their own protocols to collect whole blood in K2EDTA tubes. For TCRbeta analysis, collaborators shipped samples as frozen whole blood, isolated PBMCs, or DNA extracted from either of those sample types. Comment on this clone: Its recognized antigen is unknown. No per-base quality is available; no much larger clone lies one base away.

What the study reported, not specific to this receptor: The amount of clinical and demographic metadata varied by source and participant and was provided uncurated.

A distance of 13 bases separates the germline ends of V and J, which lose 6 bases and 6 bases respectively. The CDR3 starts with the cysteine, ends with the phenylalanine, and has 13 residues. The DNA shown is the 39-base CDR3, in frame from base 1. The germline V gene (reference sequence) sets CDR1 to MNHEY and CDR2 to SMNVEV. Sequenced input: peripheral blood. Rearrangement joined TRBV27 to TRBJ2-3; the D gene is possibly TRBD2, with 6 bases matching. This receptor was identified in a middle-aged man with acute or convalescent COVID-19. The nucleotide sequence reads TGTGCCAGCAGGATAAGCCTAGCGGATACGCAGTATTTT. This yields the protein CASRISLADTQYF.